This TCR beta chain was profiled in a study of blood T cell repertoires in COVID-19 (dated by TCRdb to about 2020). Background for the entire study: Samples from collaborators originated in the United States, Italy and Spain and spanned both the acute and convalescent phases of COVID-19. The prospective study material was composed of cDNA or gDNA derived from T cells, B-cell-depleted T cells, or PBMCs. The dataset comprised deeply sampled blood TCRbeta repertoires from subjects exposed to, actively infected with, or recovered from COVID-19. The repertoires were released in a freely available public database intended as a resource for research on the immune response to SARS-CoV-2. The samples were drawn from two sources: the first 160 participants of the ongoing ImmuneRACE study, and 950 to 1,500 subjects contributed by 6 global collaborators. Sample metadata almost always included a de-identified subject ID, COVID-19 status, age in years and sex. Where HLA class I and class II types were available, the types were taken from metadata supplied by the sample provider, not from assay-based typing. The research as a whole found: Clinical and demographic metadata were provided uncurated, with the amount varying by source and participant.

The CDR3 spans 13 residues, from the cysteine through the phenylalanine. Just the 39-base CDR3 DNA is kept, in frame starting at base 1. V and J are truncated by 6 bases and 8 bases respectively, leaving an intervening sequence of 16 bases. For CDR1 and CDR2, the germline V gene lists MNHEY and SVGAGI. TCRbeta CDR3 regions were amplified from genomic DNA using the immunoSEQ Assay, a bias-controlled multiplex PCR. The authors' analysis ran thus. The number of nucleated cells in each sample was estimated from the amplification of reference gene primers within the assay. To quantify the absolute abundance of each unique TCRbeta CDR3 rearrangement, sequence reads were collapsed and filtered. For each sample, productive Simpson clonality was calculated as the square root of Simpson's diversity index over productive rearrangements. Held by TCRdb, this immuneACCESS table contains in-frame sequences only and omits some clones. Under half of the omission traces to an unresolved V gene where checked; the cause of the rest is unknown. The V and J calls and clone size were taken over from that table, and D and trimming were inferred from the DNA. This sample has about 210,000 clones in its table, and approximately 82% of those were observed once. Of the sample, under 2.5% falls within the top ten clones.

Another Seattle source contributed samples from volunteer blood donors who had recovered from COVID-19. Whole blood was collected in K2EDTA tubes by collaborating institutions according to the institutions' own protocols. For TCRbeta analysis, collaborators shipped samples as frozen whole blood, isolated PBMCs, or DNA extracted from either of those sample types. This clone occurred once. What antigen it recognizes has not been identified. No base quality information exists; no much larger clone differs at one position. The chain couples TRBV6-5 to TRBJ1-2; the D segment could be TRBD1, given 6 matching bases. Material for sequencing was peripheral blood. The TCR was taken from a middle-aged man who had recovered from COVID-19. This receptor carries the CDR3 CASRDSRSRGYTF. The DNA reads TGTGCCAGCAGGGACAGTCGATCTAGGGGCTACACCTTC.